This entry lists 30 T cell receptor beta chains sequenced from one sample in a study of T cells expressing NK-cell markers. TCRdb re-called the 5' RACE reads, yielding one record per CDR3 amino acid sequence without DNA. The table lists about 410,000 distinct CDR3 sequences, with roughly 10% in the top ten. Sample: blood T cells: a sorted CD56 or NKG2C T cell subset, CD4+ or CD8+ T cells, or bulk PBMC T cells (not recorded which). These receptors originate from a woman aged 50 to 60 in good health.

The J gene is TRBJ2-5, the V gene TRBV24-1; without DNA, the TCRdb call of TRBD1 cannot be checked. The CDR3 is made up of 13 amino acids. Germline values: CDR1 KGHDR, CDR2 SFDVKD. The CDR3 reads CATMEGGRETQYF.

The rearrangement joins TRBV12-3 or TRBV12-4 to TRBJ2-7; TCRdb names TRBD2, which stays unverified in the absence of DNA. The CDR3 is 14 amino acids. The CDR3 here is CASSLIGGNHEQYF.

The chain is built from TRBV7-2 and TRBJ2-6. Germline V gives CDR1 SGHTA, CDR2 FQGNSA. The CDR3 runs 11 residues. The CDR3 protein is CASFGANVLTF. Full variable domain (remainder filled in from reference TRBV7-2 and TRBJ2-6): GAGVSQSPSNKVTEKGKDVELRCDPISGHTALYWYRQSLGQGLEFLIYFQGNSAPDKSGLPSDRFSAERTGGSVSTLTIQRTQQEDSAVYLCASFGANVLTFGAGSRLTVL.

The chain links TRBV7-9 to TRBJ1-1; TCRdb outputs TRBD1, but without DNA this stays unchecked. CDR1 is SEHNR and CDR2 is FQNEAQ in the germline V gene (reference sequence). The CDR3 covers 11 residues. The CDR3 loop reads CASTPGTEAFF.

The chain carries TRBV20-1 and TRBJ2-1; without DNA, the TCRdb call of TRBD2 cannot be checked. Germline CDR1 is DFQATT and CDR2 is SNEGSKA (reference sequence). The CDR3 has 15 amino acids. The CDR3 here is CSAAGRLAGDNEQFF.

This chain links TRBV12-3 or TRBV12-4 with TRBJ2-1; the TCRdb call, TRBD1, lacks DNA for checking. This CDR3 spans 18 amino acids. This chain's CDR3 is CASRTGTLVSGQNNEQFF.

The chain uses TRBV6-1 and TRBJ2-1; as DNA is missing, the TRBD2 call by TCRdb cannot be tested. CDR1 MNHNS and CDR2 SASEGT come from the germline V gene. The CDR3 spans 11 residues. CDR3 in amino acids: CASSVTLAEFF.

V usage is TRBV20-1 and J usage is TRBJ2-7; TCRdb calls TRBD2, which cannot be checked without DNA. This CDR3 region has 13 residues. CDR1 is DFQATT, CDR2 SNEGSKA, per germline (reference sequence). The CDR3 reads CSARWDYSYEQYF.

The chain carries TRBV6-4 and TRBJ2-5. The CDR3 runs 13 residues. Germline CDR1 is MRHNA and CDR2 is SNTAGT. The CDR3 spells CASSVRWGETQYF.

The chain combines TRBV29-1 with TRBJ2-1; TCRdb gives TRBD1 as the D gene, but with no DNA this cannot be confirmed. This CDR3 comprises 14 residues. Germline assignment: CDR1 SQVTM and CDR2 ANQGSEA. CDR3 in amino acids: CSVEGHWQYNEQFF.

The chain recombines TRBV6-5 with TRBJ2-1; TCRdb gives TRBD2 as the D gene, but with no DNA this cannot be confirmed. This CDR3 has 16 residues. Germline V gene lookup returns CDR1 MNHEY and CDR2 SVGAGI. CDR3 sequence: CASSYSTLSGRAEQFF.

This chain links TRBV12-3 or TRBV12-4 with TRBJ2-1; absent DNA, TCRdb's TRBD2 call cannot be checked. This CDR3 comprises 16 residues. The CDR3 loop reads CASSRRGGSSYNEQFF.

The V gene is TRBV13, the J gene TRBJ2-3; TCRdb designates TRBD1, a call that cannot be tested without DNA. Germline V gene lookup returns CDR1 PRHDT and CDR2 FYEKMQ (reference sequence). The CDR3 covers 15 residues. The CDR3 sequence is CASSSAGQLRDTQYF.

The V and J genes are TRBV5-6 and TRBJ1-3; TCRdb selects TRBD1, and the lack of DNA leaves this call unchecked. CDR1 is SGHDT, CDR2 YYEEEE, per germline. The CDR3 consists of 14 residues. CDR3 amino acids: CASSPRGPGNTIYF. Full variable domain (remainder filled in from reference TRBV5-6 and TRBJ1-3): DAGVTQSPTHLIKTRGQQVTLRCSPKSGHDTVSWYQQALGQGPQFIFQYYEEEERQRGNFPDRFSGHQFPNYSSELNVNALLLGDSALYLCASSPRGPGNTIYFGEGSWLTVV.

The chain is built from TRBV7-2 and TRBJ2-1; TCRdb's D gene call, TRBD2, goes unchecked for lack of DNA. The CDR3 has 18 amino acids. Germline V gives CDR1 SGHTA, CDR2 FQGNSA. CDR3 protein: CASSFPRLAGRSDNEQFF.

The chain is built from TRBV20-1 and TRBJ2-1; lacking DNA, the TRBD2 call made by TCRdb goes unchecked. This CDR3 is built from 13 residues. Germline V gives CDR1 DFQATT, CDR2 SNEGSKA (reference sequence). The CDR3 sequence: CSANLAGINEQFF.

The rearrangement links TRBV20-1 to TRBJ2-7; there is no DNA to check the TCRdb D call of TRBD1. Germline assignment: CDR1 DFQATT and CDR2 SNEGSKA (reference sequence). This CDR3 has 14 residues. The CDR3 protein is CSARGQRMSYEQYF.

The rearrangement joins TRBV27 to TRBJ1-5; checking the TCRdb D call of TRBD1 is not possible without DNA. The CDR3 has 12 amino acids. Germline V gene sequence: CDR1 MNHEY, CDR2 SMNVEV (reference sequence). The CDR3 loop is CASGGWGRLQHF.

The chain links TRBV20-1 to TRBJ2-5; TCRdb's D call, TRBD1, is unchecked because there is no DNA. This CDR3 region has 14 residues. The germline gives CDR1 DFQATT, CDR2 SNEGSKA (reference sequence). This chain's CDR3 is CSARDGSGQETQYF.

V usage is TRBV12-5 and J usage is TRBJ2-2; TCRdb gives TRBD2 as the D gene, but with no DNA this cannot be confirmed. This CDR3 comprises 17 residues. Per the germline V gene, CDR1 is LGHNT and CDR2 is FRNRAP. Here the CDR3 reads CASGLVVSGANTGELFF.

The genes are TRBV20-1 and TRBJ2-3; the D call of TRBD2 rests on TCRdb alone, since no DNA is present to check it. Germline V CDR1 and CDR2: DFQATT, SNEGSKA (reference sequence). The CDR3 covers 16 residues. The CDR3 region is CSASFSLAGVVDTQYF.

The chain has TRBV6-5 and TRBJ2-2; as DNA is missing, the TRBD2 call by TCRdb cannot be tested. Germline V gene data show CDR1 as MNHEY and CDR2 as SVGAGI. The CDR3 consists of 12 residues. The CDR3 sequence: CASSRLNGELFF.

The rearrangement joins TRBV29-1 to TRBJ2-7; the TCRdb D gene call, TRBD1, has no DNA to confirm it. Looked up from germline, CDR1 is SQVTM and CDR2 is ANQGSEA. The CDR3 contains 12 residues. CDR3 in amino acids: CSARDLSYEQYF.

The genes are TRBV6-1 and TRBJ2-1; the TCRdb call, TRBD2, lacks DNA for checking. The germline V gene encodes CDR1 MNHNS and CDR2 SASEGT. This CDR3 is 15 amino acids long. The CDR3 region is CASSEYGGRANEQFF.

The chain carries TRBV4-2 and TRBJ2-1; there is no DNA to check the TCRdb D call of TRBD2. Germline V lookup: CDR1 LGHNA, CDR2 YNFKEQ. CDR3 size: 17 residues. CDR3 region: CASSQGRLAGGGDEQFF.

The J gene is TRBJ2-1, the V gene TRBV20-1; TCRdb indicates TRBD2, and absent DNA this call remains unverified. The CDR3 contains 13 residues. Germline V gene sequence: CDR1 DFQATT, CDR2 SNEGSKA (reference sequence). CDR3 protein: CSAEREEDNEQFF.

The chain's CDR3 is CASSEGTVTVETQYF. V usage is TRBV5-1 and J usage is TRBJ2-5; the TCRdb D gene call, TRBD1, has no DNA to confirm it. The CDR3 length is 15 residues. Per the germline V gene, CDR1 is SGHRS and CDR2 is YFSETQ.

This sequence joins TRBV12-3 or TRBV12-4 and TRBJ2-1; with no DNA, the TCRdb D assignment of TRBD1 cannot be verified. The CDR3 sequence is 15 residues long. CDR3 protein: CASSRGGGLDNEQFF.

The chain is built from TRBV3-1 and TRBJ1-2. Per germline, CDR1 LGHDT and CDR2 YNNKEL (reference sequence). The CDR3 totals 14 residues. The chain's CDR3 is CASSQGRQNYGYTF.

The gene calls are TRBV5-1 and TRBJ2-7. The germline V gene has CDR1 SGHRS and CDR2 YFSETQ. The CDR3 is 15 residues long. CDR3 protein: CASSLAQRRTYEQYF.